This passage covers 3 T cell receptor beta chains from one sample sequenced in a study of T cells in Graves' hyperthyroidism and ophthalmopathy. TCR beta CDR3 regions were amplified from RNA transcripts. The HTBI primer set was used in a first-round RT-PCR of the TCR CDR3. Each CDR3 protein gets one entry after TCRdb re-called the multiplex PCR reads with MiXCR. The sample comprises 250,000 to 300,000 distinct CDR3 sequences, roughly 20% of which are singletons, and about two fifths rests with the top ten. The sample was blood. All receptors come from a man between 50 and 59 years old with Graves' ophthalmopathy.

This clonotype was recorded many times. The DNA for the CDR3 is TGTGCCAGCAGCCTAGGACTAGCGGGAGCGGGTGTTGAGCAGTTCTTC. Encoded protein: CASSLGLAGAGVEQFF. The rearrangement uses TRBV11-1 and TRBJ2-1, with 13 bases that match TRBD2. The CDR3 covers 16 residues. V gave up 5 bases and J gave up 9 bases; unmatched junction bases: 10. Germline V gene sequence: CDR1 SGHAT, CDR2 FQDESV (reference sequence).

The J gene is TRBJ1-4, the V gene TRBV5-1; D call uncertain. The CDR3 totals 14 residues. CDR1 is SGHRS, CDR2 YFSETQ, per germline. V was trimmed by 0 bases and J by 2 bases, leaving 5 bases between them. The CDR3 loop reads CASSLDTTNEKLFF. CDR3 sequence (DNA): TGCGCCAGCAGCTTGGACACCACTAATGAAAAACTGTTTTTT.

J is TRBJ1-6 and V is TRBV19, with 7 bases fitting TRBD1. The CDR3 loop spans 13 amino acids. Germline loops: CDR1 LNHDA, CDR2 SQIVND (reference sequence). V lost 7 bases and J lost 9; bases outside the gene matches: 6. The CDR3 sequence is CASKGQRTSPLHF. The CDR3 DNA sequence: TGTGCCAGTAAGGGACAGCGTACTTCACCCCTCCACTTT.